The source of this T cell receptor beta chain is a study of blood T cell repertoires in COVID-19. Study at large: COVID-19 samples from acute and convalescent phases originated in the United States, Italy and Spain. T cells, B-cell-depleted T cells, or PBMCs supplied cDNA or gDNA.

CDR3 length equals 16 residues. Germline assignment: CDR1 SEHNR and CDR2 FQNEAQ (reference sequence). The V gene end was trimmed by 1 base and the J gene end by 6 bases; junction bases not matched to a gene: 7. As handled by the study authors: Estimation of nucleated cell counts relied on the amplification of reference gene primers. Clones were sequenced by immunoSEQ multiplex PCR, and TCRdb holds only the in-frame ones, with some missing. The V and J calls and clone size are taken from that table; D and trimming were inferred from the DNA. The table records 150,000 to 200,000 clones, 83% of them present only once.

The genes are TRBV7-9 and TRBJ2-3; 10 positions match TRBD2. This receptor was obtained from a human donor in a cohort sampled during active COVID-19. Specimen: peripheral blood. Here the CDR3 reads CASSLGVAGGYDTQYF. For the CDR3, the DNA is TGTGCCAGCAGCTTAGGAGTAGCGGGAGGATATGATACGCAGTATTTT.